This entry is about one T cell receptor (beta chain). The J segment lost 9 bases and the V segment lost 4 bases, leaving 9 bases of the junction unmatched. The CDR3 has 13 amino acids. Germline V gives CDR1 SEHNR, CDR2 FQNEAQ (reference sequence). The data were obtained in a study of blood T cell repertoires in COVID-19. Study-level background: The United States, Italy and Spain provided the acute and convalescent COVID-19 samples.

TCRdb's table, derived via immunoSEQ multiplex PCR, lists solely in-frame clones and lacks some. The profile shows approximately 240,000 clones, more than 70% of them singletons. This chain links TRBV7-9 with TRBJ2-7, with 7 bases fitting TRBD1. This receptor was identified in a woman aged 40-49 years who had recovered from COVID-19. The sequenced sample consisted of peripheral blood. This CDR3 is CASSSQDRDGQYF. CDR3 nucleotides: TGTGCCAGCAGCTCTCAAGACAGGGACGGGCAGTACTTC. Looking up the rest from reference TRBV7-9 and TRBJ2-7 gives the full variable domain: DTGVSQNPRHKITKRGQNVTFRCDPISEHNRLYWYRQTLGQGPEFLTYFQNEAQLEKSRLLSDRFSAERPKGSFSTLEIQRTEQGDSAMYLCASSSQDRDGQYFGPGTRLTVT.